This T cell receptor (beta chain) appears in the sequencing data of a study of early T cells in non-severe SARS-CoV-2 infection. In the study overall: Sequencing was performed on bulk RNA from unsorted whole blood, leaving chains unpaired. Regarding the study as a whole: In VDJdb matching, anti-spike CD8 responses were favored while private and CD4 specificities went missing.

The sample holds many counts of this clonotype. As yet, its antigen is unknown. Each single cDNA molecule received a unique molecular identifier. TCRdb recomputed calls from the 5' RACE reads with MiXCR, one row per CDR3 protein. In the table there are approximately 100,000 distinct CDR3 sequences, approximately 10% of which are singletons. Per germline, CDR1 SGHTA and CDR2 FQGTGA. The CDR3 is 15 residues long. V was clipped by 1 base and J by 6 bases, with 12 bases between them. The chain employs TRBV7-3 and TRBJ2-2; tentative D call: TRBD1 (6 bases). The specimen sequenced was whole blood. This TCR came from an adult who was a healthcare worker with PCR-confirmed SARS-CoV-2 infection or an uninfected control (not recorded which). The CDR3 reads CASSLMGAFSGELFF. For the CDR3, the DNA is TGTGCCAGCAGCTTAATGGGGGCGTTCTCCGGGGAGCTGTTTTTT.